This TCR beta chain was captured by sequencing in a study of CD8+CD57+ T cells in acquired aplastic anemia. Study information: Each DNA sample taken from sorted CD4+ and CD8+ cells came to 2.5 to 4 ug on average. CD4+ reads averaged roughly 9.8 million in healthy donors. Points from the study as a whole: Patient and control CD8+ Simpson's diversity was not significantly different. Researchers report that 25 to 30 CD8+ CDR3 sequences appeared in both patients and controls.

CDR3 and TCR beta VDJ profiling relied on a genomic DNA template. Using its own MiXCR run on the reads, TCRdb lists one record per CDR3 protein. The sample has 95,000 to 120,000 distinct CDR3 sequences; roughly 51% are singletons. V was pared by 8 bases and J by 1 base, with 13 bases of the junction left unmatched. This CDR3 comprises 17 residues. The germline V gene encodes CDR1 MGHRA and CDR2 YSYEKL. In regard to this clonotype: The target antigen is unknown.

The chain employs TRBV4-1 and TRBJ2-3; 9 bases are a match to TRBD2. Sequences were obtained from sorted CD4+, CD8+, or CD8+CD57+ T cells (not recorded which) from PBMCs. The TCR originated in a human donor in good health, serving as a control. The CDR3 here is CASGLERAGGGTDTQYF. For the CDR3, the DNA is TGCGCCAGCGGCCTAGAAAGAGCGGGGGGAGGCACAGATACGCAGTATTTT.